This T cell receptor (beta chain) came from a study of cytomegalovirus exposure and HLA in healthy donors. Primers: 60 Vbeta forward and 13 Jbeta reverse. TCRdb keeps only in-frame clones here, not all; method: immunoSEQ multiplex PCR. Among 150,000 to 180,000 clones listed, 60% to 85% were seen once. The CDR3 sequence is 14 residues long. Trimming removed 7 bases at V and 2 bases at J, with 15 bases between. Germline-derived CDR1 and CDR2 are MDHEN and SYDVKM. The sequence was obtained from a woman aged 40 to 50 in good health and CMV-seronegative. This chain joins TRBV28 and TRBJ2-7, with D hard to call. Sequencing used PBMCs. The CDR3 loop is CASTPQTSTYEQYF. CDR3 sequence (DNA): TGTGCCAGCACCCCACAGACCTCCACCTACGAGCAGTACTTC.